A selection of T cell receptor beta chains follows, all from one sample in a study of cytomegalovirus exposure and HLA in healthy donors. Assay: immunoSEQ multiplex PCR; the TCRdb copy retains only in-frame clones and omits some. The sample carries 250,000 to 400,000 clones, approximately 85% recorded once. The sequenced material came from PBMCs. The source of these receptors is a young man in good health and CMV-seronegative. The CDR3 runs from the conserved cysteine through the conserved F or W. D genes are given only for firm matches. Size is stated for part of the rows, as once, few or many counts, or as a class when the clone is expanded.

d_call	v_call	j_call	clone_size	cdr3_nt	cdr3_aa
TRBD1	TRBV6-1	TRBJ2-7	NA	TGTGCCAGCAGTACGAGGACAGGGGAGTCCTACGAGCAGTACTTC	CASSTRTGESYEQYF
TRBD1	TRBV7-2	TRBJ1-4	NA	TGTGCCAGCAGCCTCACCGGGACAGGAAATGAAAAACTGTTTTTT	CASSLTGTGNEKLFF
NA	TRBV7-9	TRBJ1-6	NA	TGTGCCAGCAGCTCGGACAGTTTCTATAATTCACCCCTCCACTTT	CASSSDSFYNSPLHF
NA	TRBV11-2	TRBJ2-5	NA	TGTGCCAGCAGCTTAGTTCCAGGGGAGAGGGAGACCCAGTACTTC	CASSLVPGERETQYF
TRBD2	TRBV7-9	TRBJ2-7	NA	TGTGCCAGCAGCACCGAAGGGACTAGCCTTTCCTACGAGCAGTACTTC	CASSTEGTSLSYEQYF
TRBD1	TRBV5-5	TRBJ1-4	NA	TGTGCCAGCAGCTTGCTCGGGACAGGGAGAGAAAAACTGTTTTTT	CASSLLGTGREKLFF
NA	TRBV27	TRBJ1-1	NA	TGTGCCAGCAGTGCGGGGGGGAACACTGAAGCTTTCTTT	CASSAGGNTEAFF
NA	TRBV2	TRBJ1-1	once	TGTGCTCCCGTGTTGGGGGGGAACACTGAAGCTTTCTTT	CAPVLGGNTEAFF
NA	TRBV27	TRBJ1-5	NA	TGTGCCAGCAGTTACGGACAGAATCAGCCCCAGCATTTT	CASSYGQNQPQHF
TRBD2	TRBV2	TRBJ2-7	once	TGTGCCAGCAGGGTAGCGGGGGCGTCCTACGAGCAGTACTTC	CASRVAGASYEQYF
NA	TRBV4-1	TRBJ1-4	few	TGCGCCAGCAGCCAAGTCCCCCGCGAGAATGAAAAACTGTTTTTT	CASSQVPRENEKLFF
NA	TRBV4-3	TRBJ2-1	NA	TGCGCCAGCAGCCAAGGGCGGGGGCCCTACAATGAGCAGTTCTTC	CASSQGRGPYNEQFF
TRBD2	TRBV7-2	TRBJ2-7	once	TGTGCCAGCAGCTCTGGGACTAGGCTCTACGAGCAGTACTTC	CASSSGTRLYEQYF
TRBD1	TRBV6-5	TRBJ2-7	NA	TGTGCCAGCAGTTTGGACAGGGGAGAATACGAGCAGTACTTC	CASSLDRGEYEQYF
TRBD1	TRBV5-1	TRBJ1-1	once	TGCGCCAGCAGCTATTTCCAGGGGGACACTGAAGCTTTCTTT	CASSYFQGDTEAFF
TRBD1	TRBV5-1	TRBJ2-7	NA	TGCGCCAGCAGCTTGTCGACAGGGGGCTACGAGCAGTACTTC	CASSLSTGGYEQYF
TRBD1	TRBV13	TRBJ1-6	NA	TGTGCCAGCAGCACCGGACAGGGGAATTCACCCCTCCACTTT	CASSTGQGNSPLHF
TRBD1	TRBV7-2	TRBJ1-2	NA	TGTGCCAGCAGCTCGGACAGGGCCTATGGCTACACCTTC	CASSSDRAYGYTF
NA	TRBV27	TRBJ1-6	NA	TGTGCCAGCAGTTTATCGAACCCCTCAAGGGTCAGGGGTTCACCCCTCCACTTT	CASSLSNPSRVRGSPLHF
NA	TRBV21-1	TRBJ2-7	once	TGTGCCAGCAGCAAAGCGCGGGGGCCGACCTACGAGCAGTACTTC	CASSKARGPTYEQYF
NA	TRBV15	TRBJ1-6	NA	TGTGCCACCAGCAGAGGATCCAGGGTTGGGTCACCCCTCCACTTT	CATSRGSRVGSPLHF
TRBD1	TRBV5-1	TRBJ1-6	NA	TGCGCCAGCAGCTTGGGAGGGACAGGTGGATCACCCCTCCACTTT	CASSLGGTGGSPLHF
NA	TRBV10-3	TRBJ1-5	NA	TGTGCCATCAGTCACAGGGAAACTCAGCCCCAGCATTTT	CAISHRETQPQHF
NA	TRBV5-6	TRBJ2-7	once	TGTGCCAGCAGCTTGGCCTACAGGGCCGAGCAGTACTTC	CASSLAYRAEQYF
TRBD1	TRBV11-2	TRBJ2-7	NA	TGTGCCAGCAGCTCGCCGGGACAGGCCTCCTACGAGCAGTACTTC	CASSSPGQASYEQYF
NA	TRBV4-2	TRBJ2-5	NA	TGTGCCAGCAGCCAAGTTCCAGGAGGGTTCGAGACCCAGTACTTC	CASSQVPGGFETQYF
TRBD1	TRBV7-2	TRBJ2-3	NA	TGTGCCAGCAGCCCGGACAGGGTAGCAGGGGGTACGCAGTATTTT	CASSPDRVAGGTQYF